The present T cell receptor (beta chain) was sequenced within a study of Ad26.COV2.S vaccination and SARS-CoV-2 variants. TCRdb's copy holds only in-frame clones and misses some; the assay was immunoSEQ multiplex PCR. The data contain more than 150,000 clones, 87% of them singletons. V lost 0 bases to trimming and J lost 9 bases, with 12 bases between them. This CDR3 has 15 amino acids. Germline V gene data show CDR1 as MNHEY and CDR2 as SVGAGI. The receptor's source is a human donor who had recovered from COVID-19. Sequenced material: peripheral blood, taken after recovery from COVID-19. The V and J genes are TRBV6-5 and TRBJ1-6, with a weak D call TRBD1 (5 bases). As DNA, the CDR3 is TGTGCCAGCAGTTACTCGGGGGGGGTCGGTTCACCCCTCCACTTT. Its protein product is CASSYSGGVGSPLHF.